This passage covers 21 T cell receptor beta chains from one sample sequenced in a study of PD-1 blockade in classical Hodgkin lymphoma. Each of the patients experienced relapse following autologous stem cell transplantation, and their brentuximab vedotin exposure differed. TCRdb's table, derived via immunoSEQ multiplex PCR, lists solely in-frame clones and lacks some. The data contain approximately 51,000 clones, about two thirds of them singletons. Sequenced here: peripheral blood mononuclear cells (PBMCs), sampled before the second cycle of nivolumab. The receptors shown here come from a human donor with classical Hodgkin lymphoma.

The chain combines TRBV6-6 with TRBJ2-1; D is ambiguous. The CDR3 covers 15 residues. Deletions cut 0 bases from V and 8 bases from J, with 14 bases between. The germline CDR1 and CDR2 sequences are MNHNY and SVGAGI (reference sequence). The CDR3 protein is CASSYSAQRLDEQFF. CDR3 nucleotide sequence: TGTGCCAGCAGTTACTCGGCTCAAAGACTGGATGAGCAGTTCTTC.

The chain couples TRBV7-9 to TRBJ1-4, with a tentative D call TRBD1 (5 bases). The germline V gene encodes CDR1 SEHNR and CDR2 FQNEAQ (reference sequence). The CDR3 length is 15 residues. Trimming shortened V by 5 bases and J by 3 bases, and 13 bases separated the two germline ends. DNA for the CDR3: TGTGCCAGCAGCCCACCGGGGACCGCTAATGAAAAACTGTTTTTT. Amino acid sequence: CASSPPGTANEKLFF.

This clone was counted a few times. The DNA is left out, because the CDR3 cannot be placed on it with certainty; the CDR3 is given as TCRdb lists it. The chain recombines TRBV6-1 with TRBJ1-2; no check of the table's D call, TRBD1, against the DNA was made. The CDR3 extends over 13 residues, inclusive of both ends. Per germline, CDR1 MNHNS and CDR2 SASEGT. The CDR3 protein is CASSEVGQGTHTF.

The chain has TRBV28 and TRBJ1-2; D is possibly TRBD1 (6 bases). The ends were cut back, 5 bases at V and 7 bases at J, with 11 bases in the middle. The CDR3 loop spans 12 amino acids. CDR1 and CDR2 from the germline V gene are MDHEN and SYDVKM. The CDR3 loop is CASSRGYRGYTF. The CDR3 DNA is TGTGCCAGCAGTAGGGGGTATCGTGGCTACACCTTC.

The chain couples TRBV6-5 to TRBJ2-1; no clear D. CDR3 length equals 15 residues. Germline V CDR1 and CDR2: MNHEY, SVGAGI. The V and J ends lost 0 bases and 0 bases respectively, with 6 bases between them. CDR3 sequence: CASSYSPSSYNEQFF. CDR3 nucleotides: TGTGCCAGCAGTTACTCGCCTAGCTCCTACAATGAGCAGTTCTTC.

This clone is termed medium-sized. The chain carries TRBV7-9 and TRBJ2-5; D is unresolved. There are 16 residues in the CDR3. Between the trimmed V and J ends, which lost 1 base and 2 bases, there was a span of 14 bases. Germline CDR1 and CDR2: SEHNR and FQNEAQ (reference sequence). As DNA, the CDR3 is TGTGCCAGCAGCTTAGTCGGCGGACCTATACAAGAGACCCAGTACTTC. Its translation is CASSLVGGPIQETQYF.

CDR3 in DNA: TGTGCCAGCAGTTATGGGGGGGAGACGCAGTATTTT. Translation gives CASSYGGETQYF. The chain employs TRBV6-5 and TRBJ2-3; 7 bases align to TRBD2. Germline V CDR1 and CDR2: MNHEY, SVGAGI. V lost 3 bases, J lost 9 bases, and 3 bases stayed unmatched. This CDR3 spans 12 amino acids.

This clone is a singleton in its sample. The chain employs TRBV30 and TRBJ2-3; 7 bases align to TRBD2. V lost 0 bases and J lost 3; bases outside the gene matches: 6. CDR1 is GTSNPN, CDR2 SVGIG, per germline (reference sequence). The CDR3 totals 15 residues. The CDR3: CAWSVGLGGTDTQYF. In DNA form, the CDR3 reads TGTGCCTGGAGTGTGGGTCTCGGGGGGACAGATACGCAGTATTTT.

The rearrangement uses TRBV10-1 and TRBJ2-1, with TRBD1 identical over 9 bases. The CDR3 spans 15 residues. From germline, CDR1 is WNHNN and CDR2 SYGVQD (reference sequence). The trim removed 2 bases at V and 7 bases at J, leaving 6 bases unmatched. CDR3 sequence: CASSEDRGGGNEQFF. The CDR3 DNA is TGCGCCAGCAGTGAGGACAGGGGGGGAGGTAATGAGCAGTTCTTC.

The DNA for the CDR3 is TGTGCCAGCAGCCCCACCCGGCGGGGATTTGAGACCCAGTACTTC. This encodes CASSPTRRGFETQYF. The rearrangement uses TRBV11-1 and TRBJ2-5; the D gene is possibly TRBD2 (6 bases). Germline CDR1 SGHAT, CDR2 FQDESV (reference sequence). Trimming took 5 bases from V and 5 from J, leaving 18 bases between them. CDR3 length: 15 amino acids.

The genes are TRBV6-5 and TRBJ2-1, with D perhaps TRBD1 or TRBD2 (5 bases each). The V gene's germline CDR1 is MNHEY and CDR2 SVGAGI. Trimming took 7 bases from V and 9 from J, leaving 13 bases between them. The CDR3 length is 12 residues. The CDR3 nucleotides read TGTGCCAGCACGGGACCCCCTGGTGAGCAGTTCTTC. Protein product: CASTGPPGEQFF.

The gene calls are TRBV7-2 and TRBJ2-7; D gene uncertain. The germline V gene encodes CDR1 SGHTA and CDR2 FQGNSA. V lost 1 base and J 4 bases, leaving 5 bases between the germline ends. This CDR3 is built from 12 residues. The CDR3 coding sequence is TGTGCCAGCAGCTTAGATCCTTACGAGCAGTACTTC. This sequence encodes CASSLDPYEQYF.

This chain uses TRBV28 with TRBJ1-5; D may be TRBD1 (5 bases). V was clipped by 3 bases and J by 2 bases, with 14 bases between them. The CDR3 loop spans 16 amino acids. CDR1 and CDR2 from the germline V gene are MDHEN and SYDVKM. The CDR3 loop is CASSFRGGAGNQPQHF. DNA for the CDR3: TGTGCCAGCAGTTTTCGGGGAGGGGCAGGCAATCAGCCCCAGCATTTT.

The chain employs TRBV6-5 and TRBJ2-7; 8 nucleotides agree with TRBD2. V was clipped by 5 bases and J by 6 bases; unmatched bases: 9. The germline CDR1 and CDR2 sequences are MNHEY and SVGAGI. The CDR3 extends over 14 amino acids. CDR3 sequence (DNA): TGTGCCAGCAGTATCTCCGGGAGGGGGTCCGAGCAGTACTTC. Protein: CASSISGRGSEQYF.

The chain employs TRBV30 and TRBJ1-4; D perhaps matches TRBD1 (5 bases). This CDR3 has 14 amino acids. With 3 bases removed from V and 8 bases from J, the gap between germline ends came to 16 bases. Germline-derived CDR1 and CDR2 are GTSNPN and SVGIG (reference sequence). The DNA of the CDR3 is TGTGCCTGGAGCGGAGGTGGGACGGCCGAAAAACTGTTTTTT. Its protein product is CAWSGGGTAEKLFF.

This sequence joins TRBV27 and TRBJ2-3; TRBD2 matches 12 bases. Unmatched junction bases numbered 6, after V lost 4 bases and J lost 4 bases. This CDR3 comprises 16 residues. Germline-derived CDR1 and CDR2 are MNHEY and SMNVEV (reference sequence). The CDR3 sequence is CASSSRLAGVADTQYF. CDR3 bases: TGTGCCAGCAGTTCCCGACTAGCGGGAGTTGCAGATACGCAGTATTTT.

The chain is built from TRBV30 and TRBJ2-2, with D hard to call. The CDR3 consists of 13 residues. The germline V and J ends were trimmed by 2 bases and 2 bases, with 6 bases remaining between them. CDR1 and CDR2 from the germline V gene are GTSNPN and SVGIG (reference sequence). CDR3 region: CAWSKSNTGELFF. The CDR3 region has the DNA TGTGCCTGGAGTAAGTCAAACACCGGGGAGCTGTTTTTT.

The gene calls are TRBV6-5 and TRBJ1-2, with D hard to call. The CDR3 extends over 13 amino acids. Germline assignment: CDR1 MNHEY and CDR2 SVGAGI. V was trimmed by 5 bases and J by 0 bases, leaving 7 bases between them. The CDR3 bases are TGTGCCAGCAGTCTGGTGGCTAACTATGGCTACACCTTC. Translating gives CASSLVANYGYTF.

The rearrangement uses TRBV30 and TRBJ2-5, with D unresolved. CDR3 length: 13 amino acids. The V and J ends lost 3 bases and 2 bases respectively, with 10 bases between them. CDR1 and CDR2 from the germline V gene are GTSNPN and SVGIG (reference sequence). Here the CDR3 DNA reads TGTGCCTGGAGGCAGCAAGTACAAGAGACCCAGTACTTC. Its translation is CAWRQQVQETQYF.

This rearrangement joins TRBV6-6 to TRBJ1-1; tentatively, D is TRBD1 (6 bases). Germline lookup yields CDR1 MNHNY and CDR2 SVGAGI (reference sequence). This CDR3 contains 14 residues. V lost 1 base, J lost 4 bases, and 10 bases lay in between. The CDR3 is CASSYYGGLTEAFF. CDR3 DNA sequence: TGTGCCAGCAGTTACTATGGGGGGCTCACTGAAGCTTTCTTT.

J is TRBJ2-1 and V is TRBV25-1; D is possibly TRBD2 (6 bases). The germline V gene encodes CDR1 MGHDK and CDR2 SYGVNS. Deletions cut 2 bases from V and 8 bases from J, with 10 bases between. The CDR3 is made up of 13 amino acids. The CDR3 bases are TGTGCCAGCAGTGAACGGGGGTCCGATGAGCAGTTCTTC. Its translation: CASSERGSDEQFF.